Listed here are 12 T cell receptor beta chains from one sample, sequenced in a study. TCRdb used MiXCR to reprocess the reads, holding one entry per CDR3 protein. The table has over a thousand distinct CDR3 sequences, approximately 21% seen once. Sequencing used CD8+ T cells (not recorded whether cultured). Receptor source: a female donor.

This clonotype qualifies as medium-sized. CDR3 residues: CASQDDYSNQPQHF. The CDR3 DNA reads as TGTGCCAGCCAGGACGATTATAGCAATCAGCCCCAGCATTTT. This chain connects TRBV19 to TRBJ1-5; no firm D call. The CDR3 is made up of 14 amino acids. The V gene lost 9 bases and the J gene lost 0 bases, with 12 bases spanning the gap. Looked up from germline, CDR1 is LNHDA and CDR2 is SQIVND (reference sequence). Full variable domain (rest looked up from reference TRBV19 and TRBJ1-5): DGGITQSPKYLFRKEGQNVTLSCEQNLNHDAMYWYRQDPGQGLRLIYYSQIVNDFQKGDIAEGYSVSREKKESFPLTVTSAQKNPTAFYLCASQDDYSNQPQHFGDGTRLSIL.

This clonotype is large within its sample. CDR3 protein: CASLRGAEAFF. CDR3 coding DNA: TGTGCCAGCCTCCGTGGGGCTGAAGCTTTCTTT. J is TRBJ1-1 and V is TRBV27; no firm D call. V dropped 8 bases and J dropped 6 bases, with 10 bases sitting between them. The CDR3 spans 11 residues. The germline CDR1 and CDR2 sequences are MNHEY and SMNVEV (reference sequence).

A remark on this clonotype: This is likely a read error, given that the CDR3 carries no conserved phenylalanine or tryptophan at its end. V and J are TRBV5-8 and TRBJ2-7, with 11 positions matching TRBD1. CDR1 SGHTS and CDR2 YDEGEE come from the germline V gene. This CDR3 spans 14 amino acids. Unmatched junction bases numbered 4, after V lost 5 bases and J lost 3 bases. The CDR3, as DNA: TGTGCCAGCAGGGGGACAGGGGGGTACTACGAGCAGTACCTC. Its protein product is CASRGTGGYYEQYL.

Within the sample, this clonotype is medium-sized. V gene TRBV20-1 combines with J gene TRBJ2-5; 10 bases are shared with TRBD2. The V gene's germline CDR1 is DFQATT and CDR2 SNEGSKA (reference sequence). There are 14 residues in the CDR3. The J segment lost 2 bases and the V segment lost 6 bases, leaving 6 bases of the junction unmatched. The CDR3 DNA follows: TGCAGTGCCCGGGGACTAGCGCAACAAGAGACCCAGTACTTC. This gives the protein CSARGLAQQETQYF.

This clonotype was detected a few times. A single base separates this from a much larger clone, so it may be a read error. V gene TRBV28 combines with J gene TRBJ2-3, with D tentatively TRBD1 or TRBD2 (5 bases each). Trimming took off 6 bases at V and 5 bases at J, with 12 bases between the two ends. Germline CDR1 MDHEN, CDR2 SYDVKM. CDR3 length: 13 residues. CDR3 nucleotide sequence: TGTGCCAGCAGCCCGGGGCGCATAGATACGCAGTATTTT. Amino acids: CASSPGRIDTQYF.

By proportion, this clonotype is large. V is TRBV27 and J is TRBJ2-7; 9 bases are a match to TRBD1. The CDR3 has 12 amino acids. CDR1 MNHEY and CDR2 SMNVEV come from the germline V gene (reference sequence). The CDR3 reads CATRTGAYEQYF. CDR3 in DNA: TGTGCTACCCGGACAGGGGCCTACGAGCAGTACTTC.

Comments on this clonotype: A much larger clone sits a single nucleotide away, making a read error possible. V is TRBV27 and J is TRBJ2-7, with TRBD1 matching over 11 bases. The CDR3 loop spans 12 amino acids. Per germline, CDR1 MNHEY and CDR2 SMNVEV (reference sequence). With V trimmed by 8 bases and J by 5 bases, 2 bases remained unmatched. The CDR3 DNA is TGTGCCAGCCGGACAGGGGGCAACGAGCAGTACTTC. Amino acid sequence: CASRTGGNEQYF.

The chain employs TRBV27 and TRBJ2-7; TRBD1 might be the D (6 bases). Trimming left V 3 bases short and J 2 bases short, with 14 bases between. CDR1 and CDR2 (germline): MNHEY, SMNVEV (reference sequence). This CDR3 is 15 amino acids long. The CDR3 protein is CASSLMDSKTYEQYF. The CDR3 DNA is TGTGCCAGCAGTTTGATGGACAGTAAAACCTACGAGCAGTACTTC.

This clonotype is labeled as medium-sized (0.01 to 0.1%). The CDR3 loop is CASSAGTGFLFF. The CDR3 bases are TGTGCCAGCAGTGCCGGGACAGGGTTTCTGTTCTTC. The chain recombines TRBV12-3 or TRBV12-4 with TRBJ2-1; 9 bases fit TRBD1. With V trimmed by 5 bases and J by 15 bases, 8 bases remained unmatched. The CDR3 runs to 12 residues.

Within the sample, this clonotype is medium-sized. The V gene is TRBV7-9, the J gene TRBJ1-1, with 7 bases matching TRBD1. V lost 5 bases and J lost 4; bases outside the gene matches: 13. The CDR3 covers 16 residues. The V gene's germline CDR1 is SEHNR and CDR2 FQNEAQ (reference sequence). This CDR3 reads CASSPWSGGVVTEAFF. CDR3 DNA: TGTGCCAGCAGCCCGTGGTCAGGGGGAGTTGTCACTGAAGCTTTCTTT.

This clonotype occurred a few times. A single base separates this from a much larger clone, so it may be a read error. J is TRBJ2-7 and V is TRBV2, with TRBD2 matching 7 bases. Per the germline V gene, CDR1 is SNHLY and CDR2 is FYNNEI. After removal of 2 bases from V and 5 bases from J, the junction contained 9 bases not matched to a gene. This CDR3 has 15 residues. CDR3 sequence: CASSEQVSGLNEQYF. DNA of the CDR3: TGTGCCAGCAGTGAACAGGTTAGCGGGTTAAACGAGCAGTACTTC. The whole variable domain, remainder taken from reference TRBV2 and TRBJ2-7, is EPEVTQTPSHQVTQMGQEVILRCVPISNHLYFYWYRQILGQKVEFLVSFYNNEISEKSEIFDDQFSVERPDGSNFTLKIRSTKLEDSAMYFCASSEQVSGLNEQYFGPGTRLTVT.

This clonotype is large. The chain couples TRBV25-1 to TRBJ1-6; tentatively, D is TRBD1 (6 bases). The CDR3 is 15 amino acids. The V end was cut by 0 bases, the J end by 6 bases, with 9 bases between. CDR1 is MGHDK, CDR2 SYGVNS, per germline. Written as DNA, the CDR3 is TGTGCCAGCAGTGAATACGGGGGCCCTAATTCACCCCTCCACTTT. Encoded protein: CASSEYGGPNSPLHF.